Below are 10 T cell receptor beta chains sequenced from a single sample in a study of neurological immune-mediated disorders. TCRdb called the 5' RACE reads again in MiXCR, with one record for every CDR3 protein. This table holds just over 95,000 distinct CDR3 sequences, 3.5% found once. Specimen: PBMCs. The receptors derive from a woman younger than 30 with multiple sclerosis.

In its sample, this clonotype was seen a few times. The V call is TRBV19, the J call TRBJ1-1; the D gene is possibly TRBD1 (6 bases). The germline gives CDR1 LNHDA, CDR2 SQIVND (reference sequence). Deletions cut 6 bases from V and 1 base from J, with 12 bases between. The length of the CDR3 is 14 residues. CDR3 loop: CASRWTAWNTEAFF. CDR3 coding DNA: TGTGCCAGTAGATGGACAGCCTGGAACACTGAAGCTTTCTTT. Together with reference TRBV19 and TRBJ1-1, the CDR3 gives the full variable domain: DGGITQSPKYLFRKEGQNVTLSCEQNLNHDAMYWYRQDPGQGLRLIYYSQIVNDFQKGDIAEGYSVSREKKESFPLTVTSAQKNPTAFYLCASRWTAWNTEAFFGQGTRLTVV.

This clonotype was detected many times. The chain uses TRBV19 and TRBJ2-4; a weak D match, TRBD1 (6 bases). V lost 2 bases and J lost 0, with 11 bases in between. The CDR3 is made up of 16 amino acids. Per germline, CDR1 LNHDA and CDR2 SQIVND (reference sequence). The CDR3 loop reads CASSIRDILAKNIQYF. CDR3 bases: TGTGCCAGTAGTATAAGGGACATCTTAGCCAAAAACATTCAGTACTTC.

This clonotype was observed at least ten times. The rearrangement links TRBV4-1 to TRBJ2-1, with TRBD2 identical over 10 bases. J lost 10 bases, V lost 1 base, and 10 bases had no gene match. Germline CDR1 and CDR2: MGHRA and YSYEKL. This CDR3 comprises 16 residues. CDR3 residues: CASSQVLAGAKVEQFF. The CDR3 nucleotides read TGCGCCAGCAGCCAAGTTCTAGCGGGGGCAAAGGTAGAGCAGTTCTTC.

This clonotype was seen many times. V is TRBV7-2 and J is TRBJ2-5; D remains ambiguous. Germline V CDR1 and CDR2: SGHTA, FQGNSA. This CDR3 is built from 14 residues. V lost 0 bases, J lost 5 bases, and 10 bases lay in between. The CDR3 DNA sequence: TGTGCCAGCAGCTTAGCCTGGGATGGGGAGACCCAGTACTTC. This translates into CASSLAWDGETQYF.

This clonotype came up many times. This chain uses TRBV5-1 with TRBJ2-7, with a weak D call TRBD2 (6 bases). Germline V gives CDR1 SGHRS, CDR2 YFSETQ. This CDR3 spans 15 amino acids. Trimming left V 4 bases short and J 3 bases short, with 17 bases between. For the CDR3, the DNA is TGCGCCAGCAGCCAAACCGGCGGGGTCTTCTACGAGCAGTACTTC. Translating it yields CASSQTGGVFYEQYF.

This clonotype was counted ten times or more. The gene calls are TRBV27 and TRBJ2-7, with 7 bases matching TRBD1. The CDR3 has 15 residues. V lost 5 bases to trimming and J lost 3 bases; unmatched junction nucleotides: 10. Germline values: CDR1 MNHEY, CDR2 SMNVEV (reference sequence). This CDR3 is CASSLSGTVFYEQYF. CDR3 sequence (DNA): TGTGCCAGCAGTCTCTCCGGGACAGTCTTCTACGAGCAGTACTTC.

There are many counts of this clonotype. This chain links TRBV3-1 with TRBJ2-1; 12 positions match TRBD2. Per the germline V gene, CDR1 is LGHDT and CDR2 is YNNKEL (reference sequence). This CDR3 is 16 amino acids long. After removal of 2 bases from V and 4 bases from J, the junction contained 3 bases not matched to a gene. This chain's CDR3 is CASSQSTSGGYNEQFF. CDR3 DNA sequence: TGTGCCAGCAGCCAATCGACTAGCGGGGGATACAATGAGCAGTTCTTC.

Ten or more counts support this clonotype. V usage is TRBV7-9 and J usage is TRBJ1-5; 12 nucleotides match TRBD1. J lost 0 bases, V lost 1 base, and 7 bases had no gene match. The germline V gene encodes CDR1 SEHNR and CDR2 FQNEAQ (reference sequence). The CDR3 totals 19 residues. The CDR3 loop reads CASSLDGTGGLYSNQPQHF. CDR3 coding DNA: TGTGCCAGCAGCTTAGATGGGACAGGGGGCCTTTATAGCAATCAGCCCCAGCATTTT.

The V and J genes are TRBV5-1 and TRBJ2-5; D not resolved. Germline V CDR1 and CDR2: SGHRS, YFSETQ. Between the trimmed V and J ends, which lost 0 bases and 2 bases, there was a span of 11 bases. CDR3 length equals 15 residues. In nucleotides, the CDR3 is TGCGCCAGCAGCTTGGTAGGGCAGCGTCAAGAGACCCAGTACTTC. Translated: CASSLVGQRQETQYF.

This clonotype was counted ten times or more. The chain joins TRBV12-3 or TRBV12-4 to TRBJ2-2; TRBD1 agrees at 9 bases. This CDR3 comprises 14 residues. Germline trimming cut 6 bases from V and 7 bases from J; bases unmatched to any gene: 6. The CDR3 DNA sequence: TGTGCCAGCAGCGGGACAGGGACGGTCGGGGAGCTGTTTTTT. Translation: CASSGTGTVGELFF.